The 7 T cell receptor beta chains below come from one sample, sequenced in a study of cytomegalovirus exposure and HLA in healthy donors. PCR primers comprised 60 Vbeta and 13 Jbeta primers. Assay: immunoSEQ multiplex PCR; the TCRdb copy retains only in-frame clones and omits some. The table shows fewer than 250,000 clones, with more than 80% occurring only once. Input material: PBMCs. The receptors originated from a man aged 30 to 39 in good health and CMV-seronegative.

V gene TRBV4-1 combines with J gene TRBJ1-2; 7 bases fit TRBD1. Germline assignment: CDR1 MGHRA and CDR2 YSYEKL. This CDR3 region has 17 residues. Trimming at V came to 0 bases and at J to 0 bases, leaving 7 bases not matched to a gene. The CDR3 region has the DNA TGCGCCAGCAGCCAAGAGTTCAGCAGGGGGGCTAACTATGGCTACACCTTC. Its translation is CASSQEFSRGANYGYTF.

The gene calls are TRBV5-4 and TRBJ2-3; TRBD1 is a possible D gene (6 bases). Trimming removed 1 base from V and 3 bases from J, with 12 bases in between. This CDR3 comprises 15 residues. The V gene's germline CDR1 is SGHNT and CDR2 YYREEE (reference sequence). The CDR3 coding sequence is TGTGCCAGCAGCTTGAGGCAGGGGCTGACAGATACGCAGTATTTT. Translating gives CASSLRQGLTDTQYF.

This clone was counted a few times. This chain uses TRBV7-3 with TRBJ1-1; D remains ambiguous. The CDR3 extends over 13 amino acids. Trimming took off 4 bases at V and 10 bases at J, with 16 bases between the two ends. The germline CDR1 and CDR2 sequences are SGHTA and FQGTGA. CDR3 protein: CASSSSPGGLAFF. The CDR3 DNA reads TGTGCCAGCAGCTCCTCCCCGGGAGGATTAGCTTTCTTT.

This chain joins TRBV7-9 and TRBJ1-1; D call uncertain. The CDR3 length is 13 residues. Trimming left V 5 bases short and J 4 bases short, with 11 bases between. Germline-derived CDR1 and CDR2 are SEHNR and FQNEAQ (reference sequence). CDR3 sequence (DNA): TGTGCCAGCAGCCCCTCGGCAGGCACTGAAGCTTTCTTT. It yields the protein CASSPSAGTEAFF.

V gene TRBV5-1 combines with J gene TRBJ2-2; D is perhaps TRBD2 (5 bases). The CDR3 is 13 amino acids. V gave up 2 bases and J gave up 5 bases, with 7 bases separating them. The germline CDR1 and CDR2 sequences are SGHRS and YFSETQ. The CDR3: CASSFEGTGELFF. In nucleotides, the CDR3 is TGCGCCAGCAGCTTCGAGGGAACCGGGGAGCTGTTTTTT. Together with reference TRBV5-1 and TRBJ2-2, the CDR3 gives the full variable domain: KAGVTQTPRYLIKTRGQQVTLSCSPISGHRSVSWYQQTPGQGLQFLFEYFSETQRNKGNFPGRFSGRQFSNSRSEMNVSTLELGDSALYLCASSFEGTGELFFGEGSRLTVL.

This chain connects TRBV4-3 to TRBJ2-5; 11 bases line up with TRBD2. The length of the CDR3 is 15 residues. Looked up from germline, CDR1 is LGHNA and CDR2 is YSLEER. V lost 4 bases and J lost 3; bases outside the gene matches: 4. CDR3 amino acids: CASSRLLAGEETQYF. Here the CDR3 DNA reads TGCGCCAGCAGCCGACTACTAGCGGGGGAAGAGACCCAGTACTTC.

This clone was recorded a few times. The same CDR3 is also encoded by other DNA sequences in this sample. This chain joins TRBV19 and TRBJ2-1; 8 bases align to TRBD1. Germline CDR1 LNHDA, CDR2 SQIVND (reference sequence). Trimming cost V 3 bases and J 4 bases; bases outside gene matches: 5. This CDR3 is built from 15 residues. The CDR3 loop reads CASSIAGGAYNEQFF. The CDR3 nucleotides read TGTGCCAGTAGTATCGCAGGGGGCGCGTACAATGAGCAGTTCTTC.